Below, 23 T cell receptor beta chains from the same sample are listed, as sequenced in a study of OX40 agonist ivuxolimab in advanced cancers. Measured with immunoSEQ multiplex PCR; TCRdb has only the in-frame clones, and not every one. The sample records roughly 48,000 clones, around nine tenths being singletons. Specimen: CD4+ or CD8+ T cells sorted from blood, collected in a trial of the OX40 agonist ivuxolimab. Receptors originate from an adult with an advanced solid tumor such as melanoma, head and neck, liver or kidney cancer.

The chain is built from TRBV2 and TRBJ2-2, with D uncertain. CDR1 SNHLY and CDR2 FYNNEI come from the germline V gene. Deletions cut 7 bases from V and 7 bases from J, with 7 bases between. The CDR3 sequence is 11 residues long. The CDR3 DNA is TGTGCCAGCAACGGGCTCGGGGAGCTGTTTTTT. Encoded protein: CASNGLGELFF.

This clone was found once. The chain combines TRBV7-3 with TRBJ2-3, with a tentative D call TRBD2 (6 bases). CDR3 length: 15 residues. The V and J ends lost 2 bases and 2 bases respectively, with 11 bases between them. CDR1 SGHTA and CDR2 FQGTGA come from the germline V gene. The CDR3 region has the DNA TGTGCCAGCAGCTTAGGCGGGGCAAACACAGATACGCAGTATTTT. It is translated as CASSLGGANTDTQYF.

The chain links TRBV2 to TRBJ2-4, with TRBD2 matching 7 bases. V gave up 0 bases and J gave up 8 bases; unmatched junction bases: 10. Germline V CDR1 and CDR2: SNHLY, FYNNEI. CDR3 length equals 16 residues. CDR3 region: CASSEAREGPGDIQYF. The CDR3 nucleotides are TGTGCCAGCAGTGAAGCAAGGGAGGGGCCTGGAGACATTCAGTACTTC.

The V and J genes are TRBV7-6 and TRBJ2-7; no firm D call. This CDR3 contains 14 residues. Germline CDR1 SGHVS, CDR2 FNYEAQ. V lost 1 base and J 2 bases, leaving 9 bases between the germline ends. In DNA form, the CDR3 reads TGTGCCAGCAGCTTAGGTGGGGTTGCCTACGAGCAGTACTTC. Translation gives CASSLGGVAYEQYF.

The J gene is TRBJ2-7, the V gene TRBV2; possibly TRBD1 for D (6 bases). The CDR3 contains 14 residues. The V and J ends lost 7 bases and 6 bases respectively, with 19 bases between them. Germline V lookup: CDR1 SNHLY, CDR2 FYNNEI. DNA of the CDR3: TGTGCCAGCACTTCGGGCAGGGGTTTAGCCGAGCAGTACTTC. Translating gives CASTSGRGLAEQYF.

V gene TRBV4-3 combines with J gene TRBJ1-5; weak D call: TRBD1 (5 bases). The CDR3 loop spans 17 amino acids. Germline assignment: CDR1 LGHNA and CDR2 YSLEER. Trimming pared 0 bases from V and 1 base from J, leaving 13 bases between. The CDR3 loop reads CASSQDWAGQSNQPQHF. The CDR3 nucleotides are TGCGCCAGCAGCCAAGATTGGGCAGGGCAAAGCAATCAGCCCCAGCATTTT.

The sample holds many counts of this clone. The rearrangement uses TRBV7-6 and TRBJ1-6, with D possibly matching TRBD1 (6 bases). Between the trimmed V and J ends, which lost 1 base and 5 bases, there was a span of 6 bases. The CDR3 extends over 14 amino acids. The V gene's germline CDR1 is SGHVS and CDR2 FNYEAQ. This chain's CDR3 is CASSLGGHNSPLHF. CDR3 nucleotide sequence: TGTGCCAGCAGCTTAGGGGGGCATAATTCACCCCTCCACTTT. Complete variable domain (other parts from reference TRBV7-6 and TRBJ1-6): GAGVSQSPRYKVTKRGQDVALRCDPISGHVSLYWYRQALGQGPEFLTYFNYEAQQDKSGLPNDRFSAERPEGSISTLTIQRTEQRDSAMYRCASSLGGHNSPLHFGNGTRLTVT.

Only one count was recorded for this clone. CDR3 nucleotides: TGTGCCAGCAGCTTAGCGCGTGACGGAAGGGGAGAAAAACTGTTTTTT. The encoded protein is CASSLARDGRGEKLFF. The chain uses TRBV7-9 and TRBJ1-4; D perhaps matches TRBD1 (5 bases). The CDR3 is 16 amino acids. Germline CDR1 and CDR2: SEHNR and FQNEAQ (reference sequence). V shed 0 bases and J shed 8 bases, with 16 bases lying between them.

The CDR3 sequence is CASRGLAGGKLEQFF. As DNA, the CDR3 is TGTGCCAGCAGGGGACTAGCGGGGGGAAAGCTCGAGCAGTTCTTC. The chain links TRBV6-6 to TRBJ2-1, with 15 bases lining up with TRBD2. The CDR3 loop spans 15 amino acids. V shed 6 bases and J 10 bases; nucleotides not matched to a gene: 7. CDR1 is MNHNY, CDR2 SVGAGI, per germline (reference sequence).

CDR3 amino acids: CASTPFSGRAEAFF. CDR3 in DNA: TGTGCTAGCACACCATTCTCGGGAAGAGCTGAAGCTTTCTTT. The chain has TRBV12-5 and TRBJ1-1; D not certain. There are 14 residues in the CDR3. Germline V CDR1 and CDR2: LGHNT, FRNRAP. The ends were cut back, 9 bases at V and 6 bases at J, with 20 bases in the middle.

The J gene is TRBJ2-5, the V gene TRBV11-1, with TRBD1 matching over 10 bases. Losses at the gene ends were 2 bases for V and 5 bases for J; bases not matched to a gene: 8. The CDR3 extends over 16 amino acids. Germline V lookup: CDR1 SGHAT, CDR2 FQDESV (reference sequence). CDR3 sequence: CASSLIGQGVSETQYF. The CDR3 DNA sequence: TGTGCCAGCAGCTTAATAGGACAGGGGGTCTCTGAGACCCAGTACTTC.

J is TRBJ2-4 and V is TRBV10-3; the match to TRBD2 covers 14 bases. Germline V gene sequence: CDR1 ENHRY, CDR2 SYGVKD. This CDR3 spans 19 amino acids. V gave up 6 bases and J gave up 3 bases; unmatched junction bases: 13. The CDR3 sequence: CAISTTSGGASVVKNIQYF. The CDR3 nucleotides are TGTGCCATCAGCACGACTAGCGGGGGGGCTAGCGTAGTCAAAAACATTCAGTACTTC.

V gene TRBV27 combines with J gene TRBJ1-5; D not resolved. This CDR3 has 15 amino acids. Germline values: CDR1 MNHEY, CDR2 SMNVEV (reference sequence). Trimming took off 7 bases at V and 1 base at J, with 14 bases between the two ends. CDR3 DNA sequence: TGTGCCAGCATGGAGGGCGGCTCGAGCAATCAGCCCCAGCATTTT. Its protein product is CASMEGGSSNQPQHF.

CDR3 in DNA: TGTGCCAGCTCAACAGGGGATAACACCGGGGAGCTGTTTTTT. Translating gives CASSTGDNTGELFF. The chain combines TRBV2 with TRBJ2-2, with 7 nucleotides matching TRBD1. V shed 8 bases, J shed 2 bases, and the junction held 5 bases outside the gene matches. The CDR3 sequence is 14 residues long. Germline CDR1 and CDR2: SNHLY and FYNNEI.

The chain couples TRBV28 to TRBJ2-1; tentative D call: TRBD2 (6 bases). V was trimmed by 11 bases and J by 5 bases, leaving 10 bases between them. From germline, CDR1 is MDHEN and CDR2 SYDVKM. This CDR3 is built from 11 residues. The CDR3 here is CAGGYDNEQFF. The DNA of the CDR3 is TGTGCCGGGGGGTACGACAATGAGCAGTTCTTC.

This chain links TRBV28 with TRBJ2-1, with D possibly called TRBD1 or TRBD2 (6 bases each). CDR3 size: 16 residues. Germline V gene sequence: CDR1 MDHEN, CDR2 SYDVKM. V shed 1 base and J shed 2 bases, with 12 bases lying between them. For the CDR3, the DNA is TGTGCCAGCAGTTTATTCCCCCGGGGGCCCTACAATGAGCAGTTCTTC. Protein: CASSLFPRGPYNEQFF.

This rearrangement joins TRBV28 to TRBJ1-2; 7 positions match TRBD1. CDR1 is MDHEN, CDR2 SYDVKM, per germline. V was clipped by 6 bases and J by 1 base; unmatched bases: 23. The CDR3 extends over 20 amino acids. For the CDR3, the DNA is TGTGCCAGCAGCTCACTCTCCCCCCCGACAGGGAGTCATAGTAACTATGGCTACACCTTC. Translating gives CASSSLSPPTGSHSNYGYTF.

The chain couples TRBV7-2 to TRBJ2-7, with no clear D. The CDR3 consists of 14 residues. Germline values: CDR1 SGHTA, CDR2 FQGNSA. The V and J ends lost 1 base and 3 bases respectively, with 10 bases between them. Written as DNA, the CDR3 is TGTGCCAGCAGCTTAGGGTCCGATTACTACGAGCAGTACTTC. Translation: CASSLGSDYYEQYF.

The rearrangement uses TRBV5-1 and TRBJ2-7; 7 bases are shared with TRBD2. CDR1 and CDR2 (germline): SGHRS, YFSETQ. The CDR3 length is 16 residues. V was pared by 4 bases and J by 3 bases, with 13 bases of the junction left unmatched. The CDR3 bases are TGCGCCAGCAGCCCTGGAATTGGGTCGGGAGGCTACGAGCAGTACTTC. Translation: CASSPGIGSGGYEQYF.

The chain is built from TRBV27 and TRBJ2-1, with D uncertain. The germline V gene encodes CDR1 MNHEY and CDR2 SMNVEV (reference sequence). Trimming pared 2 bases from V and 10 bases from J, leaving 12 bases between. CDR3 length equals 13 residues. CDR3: CASSLSWSREQFF. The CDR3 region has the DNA TGTGCCAGCAGTTTAAGCTGGTCCCGGGAGCAGTTCTTC.

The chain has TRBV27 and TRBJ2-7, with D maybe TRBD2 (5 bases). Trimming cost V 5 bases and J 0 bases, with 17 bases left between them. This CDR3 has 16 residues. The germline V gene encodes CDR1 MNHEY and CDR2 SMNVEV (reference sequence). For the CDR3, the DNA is TGTGCCAGCAGTGCGGCCGGCGGGTCCGTCTCCTACGAGCAGTACTTC. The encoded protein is CASSAAGGSVSYEQYF.

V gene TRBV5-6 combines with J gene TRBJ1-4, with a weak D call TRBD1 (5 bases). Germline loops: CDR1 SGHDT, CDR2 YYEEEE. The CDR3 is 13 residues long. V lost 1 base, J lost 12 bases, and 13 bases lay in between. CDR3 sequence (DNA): TGTGCCAGCAGCTTGCTGGGGGAAGTAGAACTGTTTTTT. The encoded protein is CASSLLGEVELFF.

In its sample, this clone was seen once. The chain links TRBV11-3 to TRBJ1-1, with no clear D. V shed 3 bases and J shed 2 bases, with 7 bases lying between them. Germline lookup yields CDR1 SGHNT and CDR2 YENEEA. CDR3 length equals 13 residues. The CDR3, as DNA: TGTGCCAGCAGCTTTGTGCTTAACACTGAAGCTTTCTTT. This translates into CASSFVLNTEAFF.